This section outlines one TCR beta chain sequence together with its context. Per the authors' pipeline: Scientists estimated how many nucleated cells there were by amplifying reference gene primers. Only in-frame clones appear in the TCRdb table, and some are missing; sequencing was by immunoSEQ multiplex PCR. That table supplies the V and J calls and clone size; D and trimming were determined from the DNA. The data show about 98,000 clones, about 89% seen once. The source of the sample is a study of blood T cell repertoires in COVID-19. Study-level background: There were acute and convalescent COVID-19 samples, and they came from the United States, Italy and Spain. From T cells, B-cell-depleted T cells, or PBMCs came the material, which was cDNA or gDNA.

CDR3 length: 15 amino acids. V shed 5 bases and J 10 bases; nucleotides not matched to a gene: 8. Germline CDR1 is MNHEY and CDR2 is SMNVEV (reference sequence). This clonotype was obtained from a man aged 45-65 years with acute or convalescent COVID-19. The chain has TRBV27 and TRBJ1-6; 10 positions agree with TRBD1. Sequencing was done on a sample of peripheral blood. DNA for the CDR3: TGTGCCAGCAGTCCCGGACAGGGGGGATCATCACCCCTCCACTTT. Translated: CASSPGQGGSSPLHF.